This TCR beta chain appears in the sequencing data of a study of response to subunit inactivated influenza vaccine. Study-wide findings and caveats: The authors proposed limited new T cell recruitment per seasonal influenza vaccination.

This clonotype was counted many times. Its antigen is still unknown. TCRdb re-called the RT-PCR reads through MiXCR, storing one row per CDR3 protein. The table has fewer than 600,000 distinct CDR3 sequences, approximately 7.8% seen once; the top ten hold around 13%. The sample was PBMCs from blood, taken 23 to 25 months after vaccination. The TCR was taken from a man between 50 and 75 years old who received an inactivated influenza vaccine.

CDR3 amino acids: CASSSGGTVEAFF. Written as DNA, the CDR3 is TGTGCCAGCAGCTCAGGGGGCACGGTTGAAGCTTTCTTT. The chain combines TRBV12-3 or TRBV12-4 with TRBJ1-1; TRBD1 matches 8 bases. J lost 7 bases, V lost 6 bases, and 7 bases had no gene match. CDR3 size: 13 residues.